This record covers a single T cell receptor beta chain. Its antigen is as yet unknown. These data belong to a study of cytomegalovirus exposure and HLA in healthy donors. Findings and limits, study-wide: Accurate prediction of HLA-A and HLA-B alleles (for most subjects) was reportedly achieved from TCR beta sequences. Sequencing had likely introduced a cluster of highly shared sequence variants as an artifact. Relative to the approximately 660-donor mean, N-insertions were reportedly fewer in an Asian-associated ancestry cluster in a later analysis. The study labeled under 200 TCR beta chains cytomegalovirus-associated.

Primers: 60 Vbeta forward and 13 Jbeta reverse. Data came from immunoSEQ multiplex PCR; TCRdb stores just in-frame clones and leaves some out. The table includes some 66,000 clones, approximately 80% detected once. V dropped 2 bases and J dropped 5 bases, with 17 bases sitting between them. The CDR3 has 16 amino acids. Germline assignment: CDR1 KGHSH and CDR2 LQKENI. Sample: PBMCs. V gene TRBV18 combines with J gene TRBJ2-3; D may be TRBD2 (5 bases). This sequence was found in a young woman in good health and CMV-seronegative. The DNA for the CDR3 is TGTGCCAGCTCACCAAAGCGCTCCCTCCGGGGAGATACGCAGTATTTT. Translated, it gives CASSPKRSLRGDTQYF.